The T cell receptor beta chain described here comes from a study of early T cells in non-severe SARS-CoV-2 infection. Across the whole study: It was bulk RNA from unsorted whole blood that was sequenced, and the chains were unpaired.

Individual cDNA molecules were tagged with unique molecular identifiers. A single record per CDR3 protein comes from TCRdb applying MiXCR to the 5' RACE reads. The data contain under 70,000 distinct CDR3 sequences, about 13% of them singletons. This clonotype has only a few counts. What it recognizes is unknown. J was trimmed by 1 base and V by 3 bases; bases with no gene match: 2. Per germline, CDR1 SGDLS and CDR2 YYNGEE. The CDR3 is 16 residues long. Findings and caveats of the study: Anti-spike CD8 specificities were favored by VDJdb matching, whose results missed private and CD4 specificities.

The rearrangement uses TRBV9 and TRBJ2-4, with 12 bases identical to TRBD2. The receptor was derived from an adult who was a healthcare worker with PCR-confirmed SARS-CoV-2 infection or an uninfected control (not recorded which). The sequenced material came from whole blood. The CDR3 reads CASSAGTSGAKNIQYF. The CDR3 DNA reads TGTGCCAGCAGCGCTGGGACTAGCGGGGCCAAAAACATTCAGTACTTC. Complete variable domain (other parts from reference TRBV9 and TRBJ2-4): DSGVTQTPKHLITATGQRVTLRCSPRSGDLSVYWYQQSLDQGLQFLIQYYNGEERAKGNILERFSAQQFPDLHSELNLSSLELGDSALYFCASSAGTSGAKNIQYFGAGTRLSVL.